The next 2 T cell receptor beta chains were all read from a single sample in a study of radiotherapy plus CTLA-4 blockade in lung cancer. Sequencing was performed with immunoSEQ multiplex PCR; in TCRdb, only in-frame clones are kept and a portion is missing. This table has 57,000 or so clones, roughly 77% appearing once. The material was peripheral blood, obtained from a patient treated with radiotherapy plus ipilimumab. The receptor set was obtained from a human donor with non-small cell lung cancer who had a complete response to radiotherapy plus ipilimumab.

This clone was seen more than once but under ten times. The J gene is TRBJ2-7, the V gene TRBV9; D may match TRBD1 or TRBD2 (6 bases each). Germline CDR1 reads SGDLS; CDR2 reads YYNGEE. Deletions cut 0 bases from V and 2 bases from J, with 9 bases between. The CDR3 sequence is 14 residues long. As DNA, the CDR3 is TGTGCCAGCAGCGTAGGGGGGGCCACCTACGAGCAGTACTTC. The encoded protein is CASSVGGATYEQYF.

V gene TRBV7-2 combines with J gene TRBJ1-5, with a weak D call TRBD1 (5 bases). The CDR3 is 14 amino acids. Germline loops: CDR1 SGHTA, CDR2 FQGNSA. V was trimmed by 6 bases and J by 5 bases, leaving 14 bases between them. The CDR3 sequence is CASSFDHRYQPQHF. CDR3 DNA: TGTGCCAGCAGTTTTGACCACAGGTATCAGCCCCAGCATTTT.